The 15 T cell receptor beta chains below come from one sample, sequenced in a study of beta chain features in type 1 diabetes. Findings of the study overall: Shortening that was moderate but significant affected the TCRB CDR3s of Type 1 diabetes patients in all four CD4+ subsets.

cDNA synthesis used the whole RNA isolate, giving expressed TCRB sequences. Assay used: immunoSEQ multiplex PCR; TCRdb lists only in-frame clones, some missing. The table shows over 650,000 clones, with around 15% occurring only once. Which antigens these TCRs recognize remains unknown. Sequences were obtained from naive CD4+ T cells from blood. All receptors derive from a man aged 18 to 35 with type 1 diabetes.

This clone occurred a few times. The chain couples TRBV30 to TRBJ1-2; TRBD1 agrees at 10 bases. The length of the CDR3 is 14 residues. The germline CDR1 and CDR2 sequences are GTSNPN and SVGIG (reference sequence). J was trimmed by 6 bases and V by 4 bases; bases with no gene match: 8. CDR3 coding DNA: TGTGCCTGGACTTCGGACAGGGGGTATCATGGCTACACCTTC. It encodes CAWTSDRGYHGYTF.

This clone was found a few times. J is TRBJ2-3 and V is TRBV4-2; D call uncertain. This CDR3 region has 14 residues. Per the germline V gene, CDR1 is LGHNA and CDR2 is YNFKEQ. The V end lost 1 base, the J end lost 4 bases, and 9 bases lay between the germline ends. CDR3 DNA: TGTGCCAGCAGCCAAGGACGATGGGCAGATACGCAGTATTTT. This codes for CASSQGRWADTQYF.

This clone showed up just a few times. The rearrangement joins TRBV25-1 to TRBJ2-1, with D unclear. In germline, CDR1 is MGHDK, CDR2 SYGVNS. This CDR3 has 15 amino acids. Trimming shortened V by 3 bases and J by 0 bases, and 9 bases separated the two germline ends. This CDR3 is CASSDYKTSYNEQFF. CDR3 DNA: TGTGCCAGCAGTGACTACAAAACCTCCTACAATGAGCAGTTCTTC.

The CDR3 DNA follows: TGTGCCAGCAGTGAGTTGGGCAAAGAATACGAGCAGTACTTC. This gives the protein CASSELGKEYEQYF. The chain links TRBV25-1 to TRBJ2-7; D is ambiguous. The germline CDR1 and CDR2 sequences are MGHDK and SYGVNS. Trimming took 3 bases from V and 4 from J, leaving 13 bases between them. The CDR3 runs to 14 residues.

This clone has just a few counts. The chain is built from TRBV13 and TRBJ1-2; 7 positions match TRBD1. The CDR3 is made up of 12 amino acids. Unmatched junction bases numbered 5, after V lost 5 bases and J lost 8 bases. Germline CDR1 reads PRHDT; CDR2 reads FYEKMQ (reference sequence). CDR3 in amino acids: CASSGEGAGYTF. As DNA, the CDR3 is TGTGCCAGCAGCGGTGAGGGGGCCGGCTACACCTTC.

This clone showed up just a few times. The chain carries TRBV30 and TRBJ1-4; D unresolved. The CDR3 sequence is 12 residues long. The V end was cut by 3 bases, the J end by 4 bases, with 6 bases between. Germline lookup yields CDR1 GTSNPN and CDR2 SVGIG (reference sequence). This CDR3 is CAWSASNEKLFF. For the CDR3, the DNA is TGTGCCTGGAGCGCCAGTAATGAAAAACTGTTTTTT.

The V and J genes are TRBV6-4 and TRBJ2-3; D unresolved. Trimming pared 5 bases from V and 2 bases from J, leaving 8 bases between. From germline, CDR1 is MRHNA and CDR2 SNTAGT. The CDR3 covers 13 residues. CDR3 bases: TGTGCCAGCAGTTCGGGCGACACAGATACGCAGTATTTT. Translation: CASSSGDTDTQYF.

This clone was detected only a few times. The gene calls are TRBV6-5 and TRBJ2-3, with TRBD2 matching 11 bases. J was trimmed by 6 bases and V by 6 bases; bases with no gene match: 5. The CDR3 loop spans 14 amino acids. Germline V gives CDR1 MNHEY, CDR2 SVGAGI. The CDR3 nucleotides are TGTGCCAGCAGATCGGGGACTAGCGGCGATACGCAGTATTTT. Its protein is CASRSGTSGDTQYF.

This clone was observed a handful of times. This sample includes further DNA sequences coding for the same CDR3. The CDR3 loop reads CASSVAGDPYNEQFF. The CDR3 nucleotides read TGTGCCAGCAGCGTAGCGGGAGACCCCTACAATGAGCAGTTCTTC. The chain recombines TRBV9 with TRBJ2-1; TRBD2 might be the D (6 bases). Germline lookup yields CDR1 SGDLS and CDR2 YYNGEE. Trimming stripped 0 bases from V and 2 bases from J, with 9 bases between. The CDR3 sequence is 15 residues long.

This clone was seen more than once but under ten times. V usage is TRBV18 and J usage is TRBJ2-5; D is uncertain. From germline, CDR1 is KGHSH and CDR2 LQKENI. The V and J ends lost 3 bases and 5 bases respectively, with 10 bases between them. The length of the CDR3 is 13 residues. CDR3 coding DNA: TGTGCCAGCTCACCCCGTTTACGGGAGACCCAGTACTTC. Protein: CASSPRLRETQYF.

This clone has more than one count but fewer than ten. This chain joins TRBV19 and TRBJ2-1; no firm D call. V lost 3 bases and J lost 5, with 5 bases in between. Germline V gene sequence: CDR1 LNHDA, CDR2 SQIVND (reference sequence). The CDR3 spans 12 residues. For the CDR3, the DNA is TGTGCCAGTAGTATTGAAGACAATGAGCAGTTCTTC. Translation gives CASSIEDNEQFF.

This clone occurred a few times. The rearrangement links TRBV28 to TRBJ1-2; D remains ambiguous. V lost 11 bases to trimming and J lost 4 bases, with 20 bases between them. The CDR3 is 14 amino acids. Germline V lookup: CDR1 MDHEN, CDR2 SYDVKM. CDR3 residues: CAGSREGVGYGYTF. DNA of the CDR3: TGTGCCGGATCGAGGGAGGGTGTAGGCTATGGCTACACCTTC.

V is TRBV7-8 and J is TRBJ1-6, with TRBD1 matching over 9 bases. The CDR3 consists of 16 residues. V lost 4 bases to trimming and J lost 7 bases; unmatched junction nucleotides: 8. Germline V gives CDR1 SGHVS, CDR2 FQNEAQ. As DNA, the CDR3 is TGTGCCAGCAGCTCGGACAGGGGATGGAGGAATTCACCCCTCCACTTT. Its translation: CASSSDRGWRNSPLHF. The variable domain in full, with the rest retrieved from reference TRBV7-8 and TRBJ1-6, is GAGVSQSPRYKVAKRGQDVALRCDPISGHVSLFWYQQALGQGPEFLTYFQNEAQLDKSGLPSDRFFAERPEGSVSTLKIQRTQQEDSAVYLCASSSDRGWRNSPLHFGNGTRLTVT.

This clone was counted only a few times. The chain combines TRBV29-1 with TRBJ2-3; D possibly corresponds to TRBD2 (5 bases). The length of the CDR3 is 14 residues. The V gene's germline CDR1 is SQVTM and CDR2 ANQGSEA. Trimming removed 0 bases at V and 4 bases at J, with 11 bases between. The CDR3 region is CSVEEDSASDTQYF. In nucleotides, the CDR3 is TGCAGCGTTGAAGAGGACTCGGCATCAGATACGCAGTATTTT.

This CDR3 is CASSLAPGTLTYEQYF. CDR3 DNA sequence: TGCGCCAGCAGCTTGGCACCCGGGACTTTGACCTACGAGCAGTACTTC. This rearrangement joins TRBV5-1 to TRBJ2-7, with D possibly TRBD2 on 6 matching bases. V was cut by 0 bases and J by 2 bases, with 15 bases left in between. The germline CDR1 and CDR2 sequences are SGHRS and YFSETQ. This CDR3 has 16 amino acids.